This T cell receptor (beta chain) derives from a study of blood T cell repertoires in COVID-19. In the study overall: Donors in the United States, Italy and Spain gave samples during acute or convalescent COVID-19. PBMCs, B-cell-depleted T cells, or T cells were the source of the cDNA or gDNA that made up the material.

In the authors' workflow: Reference gene primer amplification yielded estimated nucleated cell counts. Produced via immunoSEQ multiplex PCR; TCRdb's table is partial and in-frame only. V and J calls and clone size follow that table, whereas D and trimming were derived from the DNA. This sample has about 380,000 clones, with 85% found just once. The CDR3 spans 15 residues. Germline V lookup: CDR1 MNHEY, CDR2 SMNVEV (reference sequence). V was cut by 4 bases and J by 0 bases, with 11 bases left in between. Material for sequencing was peripheral blood. The receptor's source is a woman aged 18-29 years with acute or convalescent COVID-19. The V and J genes are TRBV27 and TRBJ2-3, with D tentatively TRBD2 (6 bases). The DNA for the CDR3 is TGTGCCAGCAGTTCCCGGGACTTAAGCACAGATACGCAGTATTTT. Residues: CASSSRDLSTDTQYF.